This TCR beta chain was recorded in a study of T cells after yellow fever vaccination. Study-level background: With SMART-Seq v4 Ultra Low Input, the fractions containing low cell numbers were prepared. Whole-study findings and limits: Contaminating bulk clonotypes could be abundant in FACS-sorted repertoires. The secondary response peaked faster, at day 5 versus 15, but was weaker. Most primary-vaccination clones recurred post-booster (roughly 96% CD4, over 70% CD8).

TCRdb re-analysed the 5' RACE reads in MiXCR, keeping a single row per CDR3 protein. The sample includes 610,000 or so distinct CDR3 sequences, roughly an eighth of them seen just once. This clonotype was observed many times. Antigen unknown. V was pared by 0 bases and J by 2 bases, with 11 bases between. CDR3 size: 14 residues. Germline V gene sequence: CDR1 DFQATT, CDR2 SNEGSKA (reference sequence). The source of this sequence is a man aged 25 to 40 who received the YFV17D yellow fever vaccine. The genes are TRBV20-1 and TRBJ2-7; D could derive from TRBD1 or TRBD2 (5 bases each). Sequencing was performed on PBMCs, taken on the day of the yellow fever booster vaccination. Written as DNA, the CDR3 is TGCAGTGCTAGAGATGTGAGGGACGCCTACGAGCAGTACTTC. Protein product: CSARDVRDAYEQYF.